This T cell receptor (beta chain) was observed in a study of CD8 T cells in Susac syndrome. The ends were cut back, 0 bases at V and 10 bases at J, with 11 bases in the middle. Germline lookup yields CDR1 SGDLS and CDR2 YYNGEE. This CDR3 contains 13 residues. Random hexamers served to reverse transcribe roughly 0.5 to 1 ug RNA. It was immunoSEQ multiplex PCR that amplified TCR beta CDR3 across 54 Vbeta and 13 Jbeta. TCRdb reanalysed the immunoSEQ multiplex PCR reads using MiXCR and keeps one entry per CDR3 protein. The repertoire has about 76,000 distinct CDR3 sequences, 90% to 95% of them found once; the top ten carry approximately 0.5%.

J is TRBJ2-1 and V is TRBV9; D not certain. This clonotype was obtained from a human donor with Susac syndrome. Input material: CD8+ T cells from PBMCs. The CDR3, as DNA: TGTGCCAGCAGCGTAGGGCGGTCTCTGGAGCAGTTCTTC. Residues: CASSVGRSLEQFF.